This T cell receptor (beta chain) originates from a study of monozygotic twins with inflammatory bowel disease. Study findings and constraints: A single strong IBD-associated signal or clonotype was not supported by the findings. TCRbeta diversity (inverse Simpson) was lower in IBD patients than in healthy co-twins.

Notes on this clonotype: As yet, its antigen is unknown.

The authors used about 3.5 ug of total RNA per TCR library. The template-switching step introduced UMIs that carried a 6-nucleotide sample barcode. Reprocessing the 5' RACE reads, TCRdb reports a single entry for every CDR3 protein and omits DNA. There are about 380,000 distinct CDR3 sequences in the sample, with 2.5% to 3% held by the top ten. The source material was blood. This clonotype originated in a human donor with ulcerative colitis or Crohn's disease, or a healthy co-twin of an affected twin (not recorded which).

The CDR3 region is CASSLADGSYEQYF. The rearrangement joins TRBV7-6 to TRBJ2-7. The CDR3 is made up of 14 amino acids. CDR1 and CDR2 (germline): SGHVS, FNYEAQ.